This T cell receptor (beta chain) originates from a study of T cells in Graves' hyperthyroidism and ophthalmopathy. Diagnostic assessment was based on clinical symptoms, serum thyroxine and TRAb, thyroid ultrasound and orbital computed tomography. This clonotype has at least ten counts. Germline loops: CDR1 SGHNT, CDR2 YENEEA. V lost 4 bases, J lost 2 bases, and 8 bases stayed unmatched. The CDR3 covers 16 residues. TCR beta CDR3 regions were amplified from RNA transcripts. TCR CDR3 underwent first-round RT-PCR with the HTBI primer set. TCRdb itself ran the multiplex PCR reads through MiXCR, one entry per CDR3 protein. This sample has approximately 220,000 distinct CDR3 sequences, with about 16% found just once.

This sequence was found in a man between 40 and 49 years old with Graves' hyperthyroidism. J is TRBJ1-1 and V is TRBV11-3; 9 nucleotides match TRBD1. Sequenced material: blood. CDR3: CASSYKTGGLNTEAFF. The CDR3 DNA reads TGTGCCAGCAGCTACAAAACAGGGGGCTTAAACACTGAAGCTTTCTTT.